This TCR beta chain was obtained from a study of T cells in Graves' hyperthyroidism and ophthalmopathy. Notes on the study in general: Onset of ophthalmopathy came a median approximately 6.5 months after the model predicted it. Also found in blood were most expanded thyroid clonotypes above 0.001.

There were TCR beta CDR3 regions amplified from RNA transcripts. HTBI primers drove first-round RT-PCR of the TCR CDR3. Each CDR3 protein gets one entry after TCRdb re-called the multiplex PCR reads with MiXCR. The repertoire has 450,000 to 700,000 distinct CDR3 sequences, around 45% of them found once; the top ten carry more than 7.5%. Exclusion of patients followed from uncontrolled infection, other autoimmune disease, pregnancy or lactation. Diagnostic assessment was based on clinical symptoms, serum thyroxine and TRAb, thyroid ultrasound and orbital computed tomography. To note about this clonotype: Its antigen is not identified.

Germline V lookup: CDR1 SGHTA, CDR2 FQGNSA. The CDR3 consists of 16 residues. Sequenced sample: peripheral blood or thyroid tissue (not recorded which). The rearrangement links TRBV7-2 to TRBJ1-3; 12 bases match TRBD2. The J call is uncertain, as TRBJ2-3 better fits the DNA end. The sequence came from a woman aged 18-29 years with Graves' hyperthyroidism. CDR3 nucleotides: TGTGCCAGCAGCCGCCGACTAGCGGGAGCCAGTGATACGCAGTATTTT. Amino acids: CASSRRLAGASDTQYF.